A selection of T cell receptor beta chains follows, all from one sample in a study of glioma-infiltrating T cells. TCRdb independently ran MiXCR on the multiplex PCR reads; one entry per CDR3 protein. The table includes around 100,000 distinct CDR3 sequences, approximately 28% detected once. Sequenced sample: glioma tissue, nonneoplastic brain tissue, or PBMCs (not recorded which). These receptors all stem from a human donor with low-grade glioma or glioblastoma, undergoing nonglioma brain surgery, or in good health (not recorded which). Both conserved end residues are part of each CDR3. Fields, in order: CDR3 protein, CDR3 DNA, D gene, V gene, J gene, clone size. The D gene is left open where the match is weak. Only part of the rows carry a size: once, few, many, or a class if the clone is expanded.

CASSWFDEQFF,TGTGCCAGCAGCTGGTTCGATGAGCAGTTCTTC,.,TRBV7-9,TRBJ2-1,many
CASSFLVNTEAFF,TGTGCCAGCAGCTTTCTAGTAAACACTGAAGCTTTCTTT,.,TRBV11-2,TRBJ1-1,many
CSVAEGPLTDTKYF,TGCAGCGTTGCCGAGGGGCCCTTAACAGATACGAAGTATTTT,.,TRBV29-1,TRBJ2-3,.
CASSSTGEGETQYF,TGTGCCAGCAGCTCTACCGGGGAAGGAGAGACCCAGTACTTC,.,TRBV3-1,TRBJ2-5,many
CASSQEATSTDTQYF,TGCGCCAGCAGCCAAGAAGCGACAAGCACAGATACGCAGTATTTT,.,TRBV4-3,TRBJ2-3,many
CASSLAGVYNEQFF,TGTGCCAGCAGCCTAGCGGGGGTTTACAATGAGCAGTTCTTC,TRBD2,TRBV7-2,TRBJ2-1,.
CASIHSGTGLEKLFF,TGTGCCAGCATCCACTCCGGGACGGGCCTGGAAAAACTGTTTTTT,.,TRBV28,TRBJ1-4,.
CASSPRDSSMFHEQFF,TGTGCCAGCAGCCCCCGGGACTCTAGCATGTTTCATGAGCAGTTCTTC,.,TRBV4-2,TRBJ2-1,few
CASSQNPGGDNEQFF,TGTGCCAGCAGTCAGAATCCCGGTGGGGACAATGAGCAGTTCTTC,.,TRBV5-4,TRBJ2-1,many
CSATKDRGDGYTF,TGCAGTGCTACTAAGGACAGGGGAGATGGCTACACCTTC,TRBD1,TRBV20-1,TRBJ1-2,many
CSVAKGSDEQFF,TGCAGCGTTGCAAAAGGTTCCGATGAGCAGTTCTTC,.,TRBV29-1,TRBJ2-1,many
CASTTVGVYEQYF,TGTGCCAGCACCACGGTGGGGGTATACGAGCAGTACTTC,.,TRBV12-3/TRBV12-4,TRBJ2-7,few
CASSFLAGPPNEQFF,TGTGCCAGCAGCTTTCTAGCGGGACCTCCCAATGAGCAGTTCTTC,TRBD2,TRBV5-5,TRBJ2-1,many
CASRSPGGSPLHF,TGTGCCAGCAGGTCCCCTGGAGGATCACCCCTCCACTTT,.,TRBV28,TRBJ1-6,many
CASNQDTNSYEQYF,TGTGCCAGCAACCAGGACACCAACTCCTACGAGCAGTACTTC,.,TRBV18,TRBJ2-7,.
CASSIVGQGLDEQYF,TGTGCCAGTAGTATAGTCGGACAGGGATTGGACGAGCAGTACTTC,TRBD1,TRBV19,TRBJ2-7,.
CASSGDPEDGYTF,TGTGCCAGCAGCGGGGACCCCGAGGATGGCTACACCTTC,.,TRBV7-3,TRBJ1-2,few
CSAKQGQGGSGEQYF,TGCAGTGCTAAGCAGGGACAGGGGGGCTCAGGCGAGCAGTACTTC,TRBD1,TRBV20-1,TRBJ2-7,many
CASSWLAGARETQYF,TGTGCCAGCAGTTGGCTAGCGGGGGCCCGTGAGACCCAGTACTTC,TRBD2,TRBV6-1,TRBJ2-5,many
CASRHPPSMGSGNTIYF,TGTGCCAGTAGGCATCCCCCATCCATGGGCTCTGGAAACACCATATATTTT,.,TRBV19,TRBJ1-3,.
CASSPQGTAGVNIRYF,TGTGCCAGCAGCCCGCAAGGGACCGCCGGAGTAAACATTCGGTACTTC,.,TRBV7-3,TRBJ2-4,.
CASSQDRGSYEQYF,TGCGCCAGCAGCCAAGATCGGGGGTCCTACGAGCAGTACTTC,.,TRBV4-3,TRBJ2-7,many
CASSQEDISTEAFF,TGCGCCAGCAGCCAAGAGGACATAAGCACTGAAGCTTTCTTT,.,TRBV4-1,TRBJ1-1,few
CASSPPGAVNTGELFF,TGCGCCAGCAGCCCACCGGGGGCGGTGAACACCGGGGAGCTGTTTTTT,.,TRBV4-1,TRBJ2-2,.
CASSPAGGGLQETQYF,TGTGCCAGCTCACCTGCAGGGGGGGGCCTCCAAGAGACCCAGTACTTC,.,TRBV18,TRBJ2-5,few
CASADSGGAPNIQYF,TGTGCTAGTGCCGATAGCGGGGGGGCCCCAAACATTCAGTACTTC,TRBD2,TRBV12-5,TRBJ2-4,.
CASTLAGGDQETQYF,TGTGCCAGTACCCTAGCAGGCGGGGACCAAGAGACCCAGTACTTC,.,TRBV6-1,TRBJ2-5,many
CASSADRALSGANVLTF,TGTGCCAGCAGTGCGGACAGGGCCCTCTCTGGGGCCAACGTCCTGACTTTC,TRBD1,TRBV6-1,TRBJ2-6,many
CASSSSGTGGEQYF,TGTGCCAGCAGTTCATCCGGGACAGGAGGCGAGCAGTACTTC,TRBD1,TRBV6-1,TRBJ2-7,medium-sized
CASLSFGETQYF,TGTGCCAGTTTATCCTTCGGAGAGACCCAGTACTTC,.,TRBV6-1,TRBJ2-5,few
CASSYLAGRGPEAFF,TGTGCCAGCAGTTACTTGGCGGGCAGGGGGCCTGAAGCTTTCTTT,TRBD1,TRBV3-1,TRBJ1-1,few
CASRGTDADTQYF,TGCGCCAGCAGGGGGACGGACGCAGATACGCAGTATTTT,.,TRBV5-1,TRBJ2-3,.